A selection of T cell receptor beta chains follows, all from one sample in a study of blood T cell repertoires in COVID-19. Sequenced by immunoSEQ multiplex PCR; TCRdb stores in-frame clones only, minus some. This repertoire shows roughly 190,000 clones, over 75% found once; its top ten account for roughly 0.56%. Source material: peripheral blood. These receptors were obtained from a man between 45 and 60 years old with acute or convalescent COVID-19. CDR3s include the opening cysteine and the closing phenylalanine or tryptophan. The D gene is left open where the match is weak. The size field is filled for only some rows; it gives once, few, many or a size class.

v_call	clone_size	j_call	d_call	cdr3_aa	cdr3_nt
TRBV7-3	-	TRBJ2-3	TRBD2	CASSLPGGTQYF	TGTGCCAGCAGCCTCCCGGGGGGGACGCAGTATTTT
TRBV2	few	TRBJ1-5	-	CASSERGGSSNQPQHF	TGTGCCAGCAGTGAGCGGGGGGGCTCTTCGAATCAGCCCCAGCATTTT
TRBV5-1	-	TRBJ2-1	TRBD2	CASSFGGGASNEQFF	TGCGCCAGCAGCTTCGGCGGGGGGGCGAGCAATGAGCAGTTCTTC
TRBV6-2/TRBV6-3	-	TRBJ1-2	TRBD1	CASSYAGQGEDGYTF	TGTGCCAGCAGTTACGCGGGACAGGGGGAGGATGGCTACACCTTC
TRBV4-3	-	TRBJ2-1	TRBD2	CASSQELAGGPPHSYNEQFF	TGCGCCAGCAGCCAAGAACTAGCGGGGGGGCCCCCACACTCCTACAATGAGCAGTTCTTC
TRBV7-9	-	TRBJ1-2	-	CASSLASEGNYGYTF	TGTGCCAGCAGCTTAGCCTCTGAGGGTAACTATGGCTACACCTTC
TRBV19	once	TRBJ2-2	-	CASSMSPQVNTGELFF	TGTGCCAGTAGTATGTCCCCCCAGGTGAACACCGGGGAGCTGTTTTTT
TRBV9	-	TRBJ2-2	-	CASSVGLAVTGELFF	TGTGCCAGCAGCGTAGGGCTAGCAGTAACCGGGGAGCTGTTTTTT
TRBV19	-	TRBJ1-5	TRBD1	CASSISQGVGQPQHF	TGTGCCAGTAGTATAAGTCAGGGGGTGGGTCAGCCCCAGCATTTT
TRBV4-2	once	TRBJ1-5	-	CASSQDADQPQHF	TGTGCCAGCAGCCAAGATGCAGATCAGCCCCAGCATTTT
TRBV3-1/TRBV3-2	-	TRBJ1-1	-	CASSQDQGRGTEAFF	TGTGCCAGCAGCCAAGATCAGGGCAGGGGCACTGAAGCTTTCTTT
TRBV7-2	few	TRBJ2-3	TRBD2	CASSPPRIAGDDTQYF	TGTGCCAGCAGTCCCCCTCGGATAGCGGGAGACGATACGCAGTATTTT
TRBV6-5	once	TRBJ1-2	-	CASSYSEGVGYTF	TGTGCCAGCAGTTATTCCGAAGGGGTTGGCTACACCTTC
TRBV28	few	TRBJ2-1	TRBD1	CASSSYRGVVNEQFF	TGTGCCAGCAGTTCCTACAGGGGGGTAGTGAATGAGCAGTTCTTC